Listed here are 17 T cell receptor beta chains from one sample, sequenced in a study of T-cell memory formation after mild COVID-19. TCRdb called the 5' RACE reads again in MiXCR, with one record for every CDR3 protein. Of roughly 500,000 distinct CDR3 sequences listed, approximately 20% are singletons. Material: PBMCs or a T cell subset sorted from them (not recorded which). The receptors originated from an adult woman who had mild COVID-19 (a few samples of this study predate the infection). Cell type and time point are not known.

This clonotype has just a few counts. V gene TRBV5-5 combines with J gene TRBJ1-2, with D unclear. V lost 4 bases to trimming and J lost 4 bases, with 8 bases between them. From germline, CDR1 is SGHKS and CDR2 YYEKEE (reference sequence). The CDR3 totals 12 residues. The CDR3 sequence: CASSGSLYGYTF. In DNA, the CDR3 is TGTGCCAGCAGCGGCTCTCTCTATGGCTACACCTTC.

The V and J genes are TRBV24-1 and TRBJ1-1; weak D call: TRBD1 (5 bases). V lost 1 base to trimming and J lost 6 bases, with 8 bases between them. From germline, CDR1 is KGHDR and CDR2 SFDVKD. This CDR3 is built from 13 residues. CDR3 sequence (DNA): TGTGCCACCAGTGATTTTCGAGGGGCTGAAGCTTTCTTT. This gives the protein CATSDFRGAEAFF.

This clonotype was seen more than once but under ten times. V gene TRBV7-9 combines with J gene TRBJ1-3; D remains unclear. With 5 bases removed from V and 2 bases from J, the gap between germline ends came to 7 bases. The germline CDR1 and CDR2 sequences are SEHNR and FQNEAQ (reference sequence). This CDR3 is 13 amino acids long. CDR3 sequence: CASSTGPGNTIYF. The CDR3 coding sequence is TGTGCCAGCAGCACCGGTCCTGGAAACACCATATATTTT.

The CDR3 region is CAWSESGRGWQETQYF. CDR3 DNA sequence: TGTGCCTGGAGTGAGAGTGGCAGGGGATGGCAAGAGACCCAGTACTTC. The chain combines TRBV30 with TRBJ2-5, with D perhaps TRBD1 (6 bases). Germline-derived CDR1 and CDR2 are GTSNPN and SVGIG (reference sequence). This CDR3 is 16 amino acids long. V shed 1 base and J shed 2 bases, with 17 bases lying between them.

The J gene is TRBJ2-1, the V gene TRBV29-1; D might be TRBD1 (9 bases). Per germline, CDR1 SQVTM and CDR2 ANQGSEA. Trimming removed 8 bases from V and 9 bases from J, with 29 bases in between. This CDR3 spans 16 amino acids. CDR3 nucleotides: TGCAGCACCAGAACGGGACAGGGATTAGCGGGACTTGAGCAGTTCTTC. Translation: CSTRTGQGLAGLEQFF.

J is TRBJ2-3 and V is TRBV6-2 or TRBV6-3; D is ambiguous. Germline values: CDR1 MNHEY, CDR2 SVGEGT. This CDR3 has 16 residues. V shed 7 bases and J shed 0 bases, with 17 bases lying between them. In nucleotides, the CDR3 is TGTGCCAGCACCTACTTGGGCGGAACTAGCACAGATACGCAGTATTTT. This translates into CASTYLGGTSTDTQYF.

The V gene is TRBV12-3 or TRBV12-4, the J gene TRBJ2-3; 8 bases align to TRBD1. CDR3 size: 20 residues. V lost 0 bases, J lost 2 bases, and 16 bases stayed unmatched. CDR3 sequence (DNA): TGTGCCAGCAGTTTAGCATGGACAGGGTGGGATCGGCGGGCCACAGATACGCAGTATTTT. It specifies CASSLAWTGWDRRATDTQYF.

The V call is TRBV7-2, the J call TRBJ2-3; no reliable D call. CDR1 and CDR2 (germline): SGHTA, FQGNSA. V was trimmed by 5 bases and J by 0 bases, leaving 9 bases between them. CDR3 length equals 14 residues. The CDR3 here is CASSPSRSTDTQYF. The CDR3 DNA is TGTGCCAGCAGCCCCAGTCGCAGCACAGATACGCAGTATTTT.

This clonotype was picked up a small number of times. J is TRBJ1-6 and V is TRBV7-8, with D maybe TRBD1 (6 bases). This CDR3 comprises 17 residues. Germline CDR1 and CDR2: SGHVS and FQNEAQ. V was clipped by 4 bases and J by 6 bases, with 19 bases between them. CDR3 sequence reads: CASSSIPPGQVNSPLHF. As DNA, the CDR3 is TGTGCCAGCAGCTCGATCCCTCCGGGACAAGTTAATTCACCCCTCCACTTT. Using reference TRBV7-8 and TRBJ1-6 for the parts outside the CDR3, the full variable domain is GAGVSQSPRYKVAKRGQDVALRCDPISGHVSLFWYQQALGQGPEFLTYFQNEAQLDKSGLPSDRFFAERPEGSVSTLKIQRTQQEDSAVYLCASSSIPPGQVNSPLHFGNGTRLTVT.

This clonotype was seen only a few times. The J gene is TRBJ2-6, the V gene TRBV5-1; 7 bases line up with TRBD1. Per the germline V gene, CDR1 is SGHRS and CDR2 is YFSETQ. This CDR3 is 17 amino acids long. V was clipped by 6 bases and J by 0 bases; unmatched bases: 9. The CDR3 reads CASNPRTGVSGANVLTF. In nucleotides, the CDR3 is TGCGCCAGCAACCCCCGGACAGGCGTCTCTGGGGCCAACGTCCTGACTTTC.

The chain joins TRBV11-2 to TRBJ1-1; 11 positions match TRBD1. V lost 3 bases to trimming and J lost 0 bases; unmatched junction nucleotides: 3. Germline values: CDR1 SGHAT, CDR2 FQNNGV. There are 16 residues in the CDR3. In DNA form, the CDR3 reads TGTGCCAGCAGCTTGGGACAGGGGGTTGTGAACACTGAAGCTTTCTTT. This codes for CASSLGQGVVNTEAFF. Supplemented by reference TRBV11-2 and TRBJ1-1, the full variable domain reads EAGVAQSPRYKIIEKRQSVAFWCNPISGHATLYWYQQILGQGPKLLIQFQNNGVVDDSQLPKDRFSAERLKGVDSTLKIQPAKLEDSAVYLCASSLGQGVVNTEAFFGQGTRLTVV.

This sequence joins TRBV23-1 and TRBJ2-7, with D unclear. TRBV23-1 is reported as an ORF; its role is uncertain. The V end lost 0 bases, the J end lost 6 bases, and 9 bases lay between the germline ends. CDR3 length equals 13 residues. CDR3 nucleotide sequence: TGCGCCAGCAGTCAATCAGAGGTTCGCGAGCAGTACTTC. Its translation is CASSQSEVREQYF.

DNA for the CDR3: TGTGCCAGCAGTTTAGCGCCGGGACTAGCGGGAGTTTCCTCCTACAATGAGCAGTTCTTC. Encoded protein: CASSLAPGLAGVSSYNEQFF. The chain is built from TRBV12-3 or TRBV12-4 and TRBJ2-1; 14 bases map to TRBD2. The junction had 7 bases not matched to a gene; V was cut back by 0 bases and J by 0 bases. The CDR3 runs 20 residues.

This clonotype showed up just a few times. The chain couples TRBV12-3 or TRBV12-4 to TRBJ1-3; D remains unclear. CDR3 size: 15 residues. V was cut by 3 bases and J by 0 bases, with 9 bases left in between. CDR3 bases: TGTGCCAGCAGTTTTGGCTTCTACTCTGGAAACACCATATATTTT. Translation: CASSFGFYSGNTIYF.

V gene TRBV20-1 combines with J gene TRBJ2-3; TRBD2 might be the D (5 bases). Germline V lookup: CDR1 DFQATT, CDR2 SNEGSKA (reference sequence). The germline V and J ends were trimmed by 1 base and 0 bases, with 5 bases remaining between them. This CDR3 has 13 amino acids. CDR3 DNA sequence: TGCAGTGCTAGAGGGACTAGCACAGATACGCAGTATTTT. This encodes CSARGTSTDTQYF.

This clonotype has a count of ten or more. The chain combines TRBV7-2 with TRBJ2-3; the match to TRBD2 covers 12 bases. Germline V lookup: CDR1 SGHTA, CDR2 FQGNSA. The CDR3 spans 16 residues. J was trimmed by 2 bases and V by 4 bases; bases with no gene match: 4. The CDR3 nucleotides are TGTGCCAGCAGCTCGGGACTAGCGGGCTACACAGATACGCAGTATTTT. Translating it yields CASSSGLAGYTDTQYF.

V and J are TRBV27 and TRBJ2-3; no definite D call. Trimming removed 5 bases from V and 6 bases from J, with 15 bases in between. There are 14 residues in the CDR3. Germline CDR1 and CDR2: MNHEY and SMNVEV (reference sequence). This CDR3 is CASSLKSSGDTQYF. In DNA, the CDR3 is TGTGCCAGCAGTCTCAAATCCTCCGGGGATACGCAGTATTTT.